Below, 16 T cell receptor beta chains from the same sample are listed, as sequenced in a study of blood T cell repertoires in COVID-19. Libraries were prepared by immunoSEQ multiplex PCR; TCRdb keeps only in-frame clonotypes and omits some of them. In the table there are about 110,000 clones, around four fifths of which are singletons. The sequencing sample was made of peripheral blood. These receptors all stem from a woman in her seventies with acute or convalescent COVID-19.

The chain employs TRBV9 and TRBJ2-2; 9 positions match TRBD1. The V gene's germline CDR1 is SGDLS and CDR2 YYNGEE. This CDR3 has 16 residues. V lost 4 bases to trimming and J lost 7 bases; unmatched junction nucleotides: 11. The CDR3 DNA reads TGTGCCAGCAGCCCACCGGGACAGGGAACGAGCGGGGAGCTGTTTTTT. Translated: CASSPPGQGTSGELFF.

The CDR3, as DNA: TGCGCCAGCAGCCCAGGGACAGGATCGGAGACCCAGTACTTC. It is translated as CASSPGTGSETQYF. The rearrangement uses TRBV4-1 and TRBJ2-5, with 8 bases matching TRBD1. CDR1 and CDR2 from the germline V gene are MGHRA and YSYEKL. The J segment lost 5 bases and the V segment lost 4 bases, leaving 6 bases of the junction unmatched. The CDR3 runs 14 residues.

The gene calls are TRBV27 and TRBJ2-7, with a weak D call TRBD2 (6 bases). CDR1 MNHEY and CDR2 SMNVEV come from the germline V gene (reference sequence). The CDR3 extends over 14 amino acids. V shed 6 bases and J shed 3 bases, with 15 bases lying between them. CDR3 in amino acids: CASSPLRGDYEQYV. The CDR3 nucleotides read TGTGCCAGCAGCCCATTGCGGGGAGACTACGAGCAGTACGTC.

V is TRBV30 and J is TRBJ2-1, with a tentative D call TRBD2 (5 bases). V dropped 1 base and J dropped 1 base, with 14 bases sitting between them. This CDR3 comprises 16 residues. The V gene's germline CDR1 is GTSNPN and CDR2 SVGIG (reference sequence). In nucleotides, the CDR3 is TGTGCCTGGAGTGGATTTGGGAGTAGATCCTACAATGAGCAGTTCTTC. It specifies CAWSGFGSRSYNEQFF.

The chain is built from TRBV7-3 and TRBJ1-2; no clear D. The CDR3 is made up of 15 amino acids. Trimming stripped 2 bases from V and 6 bases from J, with 16 bases between. Germline V gives CDR1 SGHTA, CDR2 FQGTGA. CDR3 protein: CASSLGSADPNGYTF. The CDR3, as DNA: TGTGCCAGCAGCTTAGGGTCGGCGGATCCGAATGGCTACACCTTC. Based on the CDR3 plus reference TRBV7-3 and TRBJ1-2, the full variable domain is GAGVSQTPSNKVTEKGKYVELRCDPISGHTALYWYRQSLGQGPEFLIYFQGTGAADDSGLPNDRFFAVRPEGSVSTLKIQRTERGDSAVYLCASSLGSADPNGYTFGSGTRLTVV.

The V and J genes are TRBV15 and TRBJ2-7, with a weak D call TRBD1 (5 bases). Trimming cost V 0 bases and J 2 bases, with 11 bases left between them. Germline-derived CDR1 and CDR2 are LNHNV and YYDKDF (reference sequence). The CDR3 sequence is 15 residues long. CDR3 DNA sequence: TGTGCCACCAGCAGAGAAAAGGGGCTCACCTACGAGCAGTACTTC. It is translated as CATSREKGLTYEQYF. Complete variable domain (other parts from reference TRBV15 and TRBJ2-7): DAMVIQNPRYQVTQFGKPVTLSCSQTLNHNVMYWYQQKSSQAPKLLFHYYDKDFNNEADTPDNFQSRRPNTSFCFLDIRSPGLGDTAMYLCATSREKGLTYEQYFGPGTRLTVT.

The chain is built from TRBV20-1 and TRBJ2-5; D perhaps matches TRBD2 (7 bases). The length of the CDR3 is 14 residues. Germline assignment: CDR1 DFQATT and CDR2 SNEGSKA (reference sequence). Trimming cost V 3 bases and J 4 bases, with 15 bases left between them. In nucleotides, the CDR3 is TGCAGTGCTAGTCGTCCGGGGGGCCGAGAGACCCAGTACTTC. Translating it yields CSASRPGGRETQYF.

The chain has TRBV2 and TRBJ2-2, with a tentative D call TRBD2 (5 bases). Looked up from germline, CDR1 is SNHLY and CDR2 is FYNNEI. Trimming removed 8 bases at V and 4 bases at J, with 11 bases between. The CDR3 runs to 13 residues. The CDR3 loop is CASSQRVTGELFF. CDR3 sequence (DNA): TGTGCCAGCTCTCAGAGGGTCACCGGGGAGCTGTTTTTT.

The chain is built from TRBV6-6 and TRBJ2-7; TRBD1 matches 7 bases. Germline loops: CDR1 MNHNY, CDR2 SVGAGI (reference sequence). This CDR3 spans 16 amino acids. The chain's CDR3 is CASSYSTGDPSSEQYV. The CDR3 DNA reads TGTGCCAGCAGTTACTCTACAGGGGACCCATCCTCCGAGCAGTACGTC.

This clone was counted between two and nine times. The chain employs TRBV9 and TRBJ1-4; 9 bases match TRBD1. CDR3 length equals 16 residues. The ends lost 3 bases at V and 8 bases at J; junction bases unmatched: 11. CDR1 is SGDLS, CDR2 YYNGEE, per germline. CDR3: CASSGPTGGRGEKLFF. In DNA form, the CDR3 reads TGTGCCAGCAGCGGACCAACAGGGGGCAGAGGGGAAAAACTGTTTTTT.

The genes are TRBV6-5 and TRBJ2-7, with D perhaps matching TRBD2 (6 bases). The germline CDR1 and CDR2 sequences are MNHEY and SVGAGI. This CDR3 contains 15 residues. V lost 2 bases to trimming and J lost 0 bases, with 11 bases between them. CDR3 nucleotide sequence: TGTGCCAGCAGTTACCTCGGGGGAGGCTCCTACGAGCAGTACTTC. Translation gives CASSYLGGGSYEQYF.

This clone was seen a handful of times. The chain combines TRBV4-1 with TRBJ1-2; maybe TRBD1 (6 bases). V was trimmed by 4 bases and J by 1 base, leaving 19 bases between them. Germline V lookup: CDR1 MGHRA, CDR2 YSYEKL. This CDR3 comprises 17 residues. The CDR3 nucleotides are TGCGCCAGCAGCCCGCACGCGGTGACAGGAGATAACTATGGCTACACCTTC. It encodes CASSPHAVTGDNYGYTF.

The rearrangement links TRBV5-8 to TRBJ2-3, with 7 nucleotides matching TRBD1. Trimming removed 4 bases from V and 1 base from J; junction bases left unmatched: 6. This CDR3 comprises 15 residues. Germline-derived CDR1 and CDR2 are SGHTS and YDEGEE. CDR3 in amino acids: CASSPQGKGTDTQYF. The DNA of the CDR3 is TGTGCCAGCAGCCCACAGGGGAAGGGCACAGATACGCAGTATTTT.

The chain is built from TRBV28 and TRBJ2-1, with TRBD2 identical over 10 bases. Germline assignment: CDR1 MDHEN and CDR2 SYDVKM. The CDR3 covers 16 residues. V lost 3 bases to trimming and J lost 1 base; unmatched junction nucleotides: 3. Here the CDR3 reads CASSLSGRVSYNEQFF. CDR3 in DNA: TGTGCCAGCAGTTTGAGCGGGAGGGTATCCTACAATGAGCAGTTCTTC.

The chain combines TRBV28 with TRBJ2-7; tentative D call: TRBD2 (6 bases). This CDR3 contains 14 residues. V shed 11 bases and J shed 5 bases, with 22 bases lying between them. CDR1 MDHEN and CDR2 SYDVKM come from the germline V gene. As DNA, the CDR3 is TGTGCCGGACGACCGGCCGGTTCGGGGGACGAGCAGTACTTC. This codes for CAGRPAGSGDEQYF.

This chain connects TRBV7-3 to TRBJ2-1, with 8 nucleotides matching TRBD2. V gave up 6 bases and J gave up 6 bases; unmatched junction bases: 10. The CDR3 extends over 15 amino acids. The germline V gene has CDR1 SGHTA and CDR2 FQGTGA. CDR3 residues: CASRLGRGARNEQFF. The CDR3 DNA sequence: TGTGCCAGCAGGCTCGGGCGGGGGGCCCGCAATGAGCAGTTCTTC.